This TCR beta chain emerged from a study of cytomegalovirus exposure and HLA in healthy donors. This clone has only a few counts. What it binds is not known. Study-wide results and caveats: It was in a later analysis that TCR association rates were seen to vary by HLA locus, highest for DRB1 and lowest for HLA-C.

PCR was performed using 60 Vbeta and 13 Jbeta primers. Here immunoSEQ multiplex PCR was the method, and the copy in TCRdb shows in-frame clones only, minus some. The profile shows roughly 230,000 clones, over 90% of them singletons. Germline CDR1 and CDR2: KGHSH and LQKENI. The CDR3 extends over 13 amino acids. The germline V and J ends were trimmed by 6 bases and 5 bases, with 13 bases remaining between them. The chain has TRBV18 and TRBJ1-1, with D perhaps TRBD1 (6 bases). This clonotype was sampled from a girl aged 2-15 years in good health and CMV-seronegative. Material: PBMCs. The chain's CDR3 is CASSQNRVTEAFF. CDR3 DNA sequence: TGTGCCAGCTCCCAGAACAGGGTTACTGAAGCTTTCTTT.